This is a list of T cell receptor beta chains from one sample in a study of cytomegalovirus exposure and HLA in healthy donors. TCRdb's table, derived via immunoSEQ multiplex PCR, lists solely in-frame clones and lacks some. The data contain around 150,000 clones, about 80% of them seen just once; the ten biggest clones take up 30%. Sequenced material: PBMCs. The receptor set was obtained from a man aged 25-45 years in good health and CMV-seropositive. Each CDR3 is given with its conserved first and last residue. A D gene is named only where the DNA matches it firmly. The size field is filled for only some rows; it gives once, few, many or a size class.

j_call	v_call	cdr3_length	d_call	clone_size	cdr3_nt	cdr3_aa
TRBJ1-1	TRBV7-2	17	.	.	TGTGCCAGCAGCTTAGGCGGAGCGTCCCGCTCGAACACTGAAGCTTTCTTT	CASSLGGASRSNTEAFF
TRBJ2-1	TRBV13	13	TRBD1	once	TGTGCCAGCCGACGGACAGGGGTAAATGAGCAGTTCTTC	CASRRTGVNEQFF
TRBJ2-1	TRBV19	14	TRBD2	.	TGTGCCAGTACCACTAGCGGGGGAGCGTATGAGCAGTTCTTC	CASTTSGGAYEQFF
TRBJ1-1	TRBV12-5	17	TRBD1	.	TGTGCTAGTGGTTTGCCCACAGGTGGGACAGGGGGCACTGAAGCTTTCTTT	CASGLPTGGTGGTEAFF
TRBJ1-2	TRBV18	12	.	few	TGTGCCACCGACGAGGGTAACTATGGCTACACCTTC	CATDEGNYGYTF
TRBJ2-7	TRBV4-3	14	TRBD2	.	TGCGCCAGCAGCGGAGCACGGGGGGATTACGAGCAGTACTTC	CASSGARGDYEQYF
TRBJ1-4	TRBV5-1	14	.	.	TGCGCCAGCAGCAGGCAGACAAAAAATGAAAAACTGTTTTTT	CASSRQTKNEKLFF
TRBJ2-7	TRBV23-1	14	TRBD1	.	TGCGCCAGCAGTCAATCGAGACAGGGCCACGAGCAGTACTTC	CASSQSRQGHEQYF
TRBJ2-1	TRBV5-1	13	.	.	TGCGCCAGCAGCCTGACCCGGGACACCGAGCAGTTCTTC	CASSLTRDTEQFF
TRBJ2-3	TRBV5-1	15	.	.	TGCGCCAGCAGCTTACAGGGATCTGACACAGATACGCAGTATTTT	CASSLQGSDTDTQYF
TRBJ2-5	TRBV13	15	.	.	TGTGCCAGCAGCTTAGGCTCGACAGGCCAAGAGACCCAGTACTTC	CASSLGSTGQETQYF
TRBJ2-7	TRBV18	12	.	few	TGTGCCCATGCTAGCCGTTCCTACGAGCAGTACTTC	CAHASRSYEQYF
TRBJ2-7	TRBV14	12	TRBD2	.	TGTGCCAGCAGCCTCGGGACTATCACTCAGTACTTC	CASSLGTITQYF
TRBJ2-7	TRBV6-5	15	TRBD2	.	TGTGCCAGCAGTTCCAATAGCGGGGGGTACTACGAGCAGTACTTC	CASSSNSGGYYEQYF
TRBJ1-1	TRBV7-3	13	.	.	TGTGCCAGCGGCTACGGGGGGGACACTGAAGCTTTCTTT	CASGYGGDTEAFF
TRBJ1-4	TRBV4-3	17	.	.	TGCGCCAGCAGCCAACCCCCCGGCGGACAAGTCAACGAAAAACTGTTTTTT	CASSQPPGGQVNEKLFF
TRBJ2-1	TRBV5-6	14	TRBD1	.	TGTGCCAGCAGCTTGGTTCTAGGGGGCAGCGAGCAGTTCTTC	CASSLVLGGSEQFF
TRBJ1-2	TRBV18	15	TRBD1	.	TGTGCCAGCTCACTTCAAGAGGGGGCCCACTATGGCTACACCTTC	CASSLQEGAHYGYTF
TRBJ2-1	TRBV6-5	15	TRBD2	.	TGTGCCACCAAGCTAGCGGCACTTTCCTACAATGAGCAGTTCTTC	CATKLAALSYNEQFF
TRBJ2-5	TRBV5-1	13	TRBD1	.	TGCGCCAGCAGCCCAGGGGGCGCGGAGACCCAGTACTTC	CASSPGGAETQYF
TRBJ2-5	TRBV2	14	.	.	TGTGCCAGCAGTGTGCGGCAGTACCAAGAGACCCAGTACTTC	CASSVRQYQETQYF
TRBJ2-3	TRBV6-5	14	TRBD2	.	TGTGCCAGCAGCCGGGGGGTCAGCACAGATACGCAGTATTTT	CASSRGVSTDTQYF
TRBJ1-4	TRBV2	15	TRBD1	.	TGTGCCAGCAGTGACCAGGACAGGGTCCTAGGAAAACTGTTTTTT	CASSDQDRVLGKLFF
TRBJ2-7	TRBV7-9	12	.	.	TGTGCCAGCAGCCACCCAGGGGGGGAGCAGTACTTC	CASSHPGGEQYF
TRBJ2-5	TRBV2	14	.	.	TGTGCCAGCAACTCAGGAGGGGCGAGAGAGACCCAGTACTTC	CASNSGGARETQYF
TRBJ2-3	TRBV11-2	17	.	.	TGTGCCAGCAGCCGGGGTATCGGGGTTACTTCCACAGATACGCAGTATTTT	CASSRGIGVTSTDTQYF
TRBJ1-2	TRBV9	14	.	few	TGTGCCAGCAGCGTACCAGGGGACGACTATGGCTACACCTTC	CASSVPGDDYGYTF
TRBJ2-3	TRBV5-4	15	TRBD2	.	TGTGCCAGCAGCTTGGACAGCGGGAGCGCAGATACGCAGTATTTT	CASSLDSGSADTQYF
TRBJ2-1	TRBV5-1	14	.	.	TGCGCCAGCAGCTTGACAGGAGACTACAATGAGCAGTTCTTC	CASSLTGDYNEQFF
TRBJ1-1	TRBV14	13	.	once	TGTGCCAGCAGTCAAACAGGGACCCGGCAAGCTTTCTTT	CASSQTGTRQAFF
TRBJ1-3	TRBV9	17	.	.	TGTGCCAGCAGCGTAGCTACAGGGACCATCTCTGGAAACACCATATATTTT	CASSVATGTISGNTIYF
TRBJ2-5	TRBV7-2	15	TRBD2	.	TGTGCCAGCAGCTTAGCGTCAGCGGGAGCAGAGACCCAGTACTTC	CASSLASAGAETQYF
TRBJ2-5	TRBV2	14	.	once	TGTGCCAGCAGGCCCGACATCCTCCGAGAGACCCAGTACTTC	CASRPDILRETQYF
TRBJ2-7	TRBV2	11	.	few	TGTGCCAGCAGTGGACAGTACGAGCAGTACTTC	CASSGQYEQYF
TRBJ2-7	TRBV19	14	.	few	TGTGCCAGCAAGGAAAGACAGCCACCCTACGAGCAGTACTTC	CASKERQPPYEQYF
TRBJ1-2	TRBV4-1	14	TRBD1	few	TGCGCCAGCAGCCTCCCTGGGACAGGGACGGGCTACACCTTC	CASSLPGTGTGYTF
TRBJ2-5	TRBV7-2	17	TRBD2	once	TGTGCCAGCAGCTTAGACCCGGTCGGCGGGGGGGCTGGGACCCAGTACTTC	CASSLDPVGGGAGTQYF
TRBJ2-5	TRBV5-4	14	.	.	TGTGCCAGCAGCTTATGGGCGGGGCGAGAGACCCAGTACTTC	CASSLWAGRETQYF
TRBJ1-5	TRBV6-6	15	.	.	TGTGCCAGCTCCCCCGGGGGGTTTAGCAATCAGCCCCAGCATTTT	CASSPGGFSNQPQHF
TRBJ1-2	TRBV10-3	13	.	.	TGTGCCATCAGTGAAGATCCCAGCTATGGCTACACCTTC	CAISEDPSYGYTF
TRBJ2-2	TRBV29-1	13	.	.	TGCAGCGTTGACACAGTGAACACCGGGGAGCTGTTTTTT	CSVDTVNTGELFF
TRBJ2-2	TRBV9	14	TRBD1	.	TGTGCCAGCAGAGGACAGGCGAACACCGGGGAGCTGTTTTTT	CASRGQANTGELFF
TRBJ1-4	TRBV4-2	14	.	.	TGTGCCAGCAGCCAACCAGGGGTAAGGGAAAAACTGTTTTTT	CASSQPGVREKLFF
TRBJ1-1	TRBV4-1	13	.	once	TGCGCCAGCAGCCTCCCCATGAACACTGAAGCTTTCTTT	CASSLPMNTEAFF
TRBJ2-1	TRBV6-5	16	TRBD2	.	TGTGCCAGCAGTTACTTGGTGAGCGGGAGGGCCGTTGAGCAGTTCTTC	CASSYLVSGRAVEQFF
TRBJ1-5	TRBV4-1	15	TRBD1	few	TGCGCCAGCAGCCAGCCGGGACAGGGGTATCAGCCCCAGCATTTT	CASSQPGQGYQPQHF
TRBJ2-2	TRBV5-1	14	.	few	TGCGCCAGCTTACGGGAGTCGAACACCGGGGAGCTGTTTTTT	CASLRESNTGELFF
TRBJ2-1	TRBV2	15	.	once	TGTGCCAGCAGTGATCTTCCGGGCTCCTACAATGAGCAGTTCTTC	CASSDLPGSYNEQFF
TRBJ2-3	TRBV5-1	17	.	.	TGCGCCAGCAGCTTGGGACGGGACTCCTTATACACAGATACGCAGTATTTT	CASSLGRDSLYTDTQYF
TRBJ2-7	TRBV7-2	16	TRBD2	.	TGTGCCAGCAGCAGACTAGCGGGGGGCGGAGGGTACGAGCAGTACTTC	CASSRLAGGGGYEQYF
TRBJ2-3	TRBV30	15	.	few	TGTGCCTACAACTGGGGCACCGCTAGCACAGATACGCAGTATTTT	CAYNWGTASTDTQYF
TRBJ2-7	TRBV20-1	11	.	.	TGCAGTGCTACCCCCAAGACAGGGCAGTACTTC	CSATPKTGQYF
TRBJ1-2	TRBV18	13	.	.	TGTGCCAGCTCACCGGGGGGAGACTATGGCTACACCTTC	CASSPGGDYGYTF
TRBJ1-2	TRBV7-2	15	.	.	TGTGCCAGCACCGGGGGGGGGAAAGAATACTATGGCTACACCTTC	CASTGGGKEYYGYTF
TRBJ2-5	TRBV7-2	16	TRBD2	.	TGTGCCAGCAGTCGACTAGCGGGGGGCGGCGGGGAGACCCAGTACTTC	CASSRLAGGGGETQYF
TRBJ1-2	TRBV19	13	.	.	TGTGCCAGTAGAAACCGGGGAGGTGCTGGCTACACCTTC	CASRNRGGAGYTF
TRBJ1-1	TRBV7-2	15	TRBD1	.	TGTGCCAGCAGCCCGCTAGTACAGGGGGCCACTGAAGCTTTCTTT	CASSPLVQGATEAFF
TRBJ2-1	TRBV30	16	.	once	TGTGCCTGGAGTGCCAGGGGTCTAGACTCCTACAATGAGCAGTTCTTC	CAWSARGLDSYNEQFF
TRBJ2-7	TRBV6-1	13	.	few	TGTGCCAGCAGTGAAGCGGGGCGGTACGAGCAGTACTTC	CASSEAGRYEQYF